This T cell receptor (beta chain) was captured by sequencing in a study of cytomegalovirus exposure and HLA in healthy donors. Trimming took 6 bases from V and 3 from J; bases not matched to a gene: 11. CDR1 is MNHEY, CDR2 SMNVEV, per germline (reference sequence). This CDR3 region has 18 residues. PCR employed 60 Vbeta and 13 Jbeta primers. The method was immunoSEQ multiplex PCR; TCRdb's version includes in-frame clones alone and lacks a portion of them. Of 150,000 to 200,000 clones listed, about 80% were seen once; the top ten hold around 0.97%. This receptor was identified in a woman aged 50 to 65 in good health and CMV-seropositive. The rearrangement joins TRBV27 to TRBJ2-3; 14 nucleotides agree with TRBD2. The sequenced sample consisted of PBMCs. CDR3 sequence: CASRPGTSGRRRTDTQYF. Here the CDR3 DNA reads TGTGCCAGCAGGCCCGGGACTAGCGGGAGAAGGAGGACAGATACGCAGTATTTT.